This T cell receptor (beta chain) stems from a study of T cell changes during pregnancy in multiple sclerosis. V lost 8 bases to trimming and J lost 2 bases; unmatched junction nucleotides: 6. This CDR3 is built from 13 residues. CDR1 and CDR2 (germline): SNHLY, FYNNEI. Produced via immunoSEQ multiplex PCR; TCRdb's table is partial and in-frame only. The data hold approximately 64,000 clones, with less than 95% observed a single time. This clone came up a few times. The sequencing used peripheral blood, collected in the second trimester of pregnancy. This TCR was recovered from a female donor in good health, enrolled as a control in a pregnancy study. The chain carries TRBV2 and TRBJ2-7; 7 bases line up with TRBD2. CDR3 sequence: CASCCSGTYEQYF. DNA of the CDR3: TGTGCCAGCTGTTGCAGCGGGACCTACGAGCAGTACTTC.